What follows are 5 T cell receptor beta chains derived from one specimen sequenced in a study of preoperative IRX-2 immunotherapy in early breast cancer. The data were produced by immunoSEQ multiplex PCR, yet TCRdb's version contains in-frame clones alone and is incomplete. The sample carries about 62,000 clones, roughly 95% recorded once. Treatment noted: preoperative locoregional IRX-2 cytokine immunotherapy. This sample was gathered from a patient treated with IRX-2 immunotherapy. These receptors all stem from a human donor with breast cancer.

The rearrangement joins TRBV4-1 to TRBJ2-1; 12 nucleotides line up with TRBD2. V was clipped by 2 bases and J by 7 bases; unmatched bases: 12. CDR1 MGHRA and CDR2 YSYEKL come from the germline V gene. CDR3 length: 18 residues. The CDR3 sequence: CASSQKELLAGGRNEQFF. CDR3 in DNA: TGCGCCAGCAGCCAAAAAGAGCTACTAGCGGGGGGACGGAATGAGCAGTTCTTC.

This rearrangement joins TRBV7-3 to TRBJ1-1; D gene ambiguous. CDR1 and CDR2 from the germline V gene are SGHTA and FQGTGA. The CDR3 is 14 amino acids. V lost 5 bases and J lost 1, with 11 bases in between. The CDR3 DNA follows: TGTGCCAGCAGCGACACACCCGCGAACACTGAAGCTTTCTTT. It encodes CASSDTPANTEAFF.

The CDR3 sequence is CASMWENTEAFF. The CDR3 nucleotides are TGCGCCAGCATGTGGGAGAACACTGAAGCTTTCTTT. The chain recombines TRBV10-1 with TRBJ1-1, with no clear D. Trimming removed 7 bases from V and 1 base from J, with 7 bases in between. Germline V gene sequence: CDR1 WNHNN, CDR2 SYGVQD (reference sequence). The CDR3 loop spans 12 amino acids.

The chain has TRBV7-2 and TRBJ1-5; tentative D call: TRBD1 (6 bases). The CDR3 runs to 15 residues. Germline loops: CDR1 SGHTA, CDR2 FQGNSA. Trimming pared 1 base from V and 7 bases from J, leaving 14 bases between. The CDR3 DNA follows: TGTGCCAGCAGCTTAGAACCATCAGGGGCCCAGCCCCAGCATTTT. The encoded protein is CASSLEPSGAQPQHF. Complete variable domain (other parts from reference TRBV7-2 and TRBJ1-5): GAGVSQSPSNKVTEKGKDVELRCDPISGHTALYWYRQSLGQGLEFLIYFQGNSAPDKSGLPSDRFSAERTGGSVSTLTIQRTQQEDSAVYLCASSLEPSGAQPQHFGDGTRLSIL.

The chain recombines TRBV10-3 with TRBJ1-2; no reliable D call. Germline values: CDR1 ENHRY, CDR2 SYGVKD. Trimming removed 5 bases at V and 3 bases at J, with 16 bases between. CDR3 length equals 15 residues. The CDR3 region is CAISPGPGRDYGYTF. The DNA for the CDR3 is TGTGCCATCAGTCCTGGACCGGGCCGTGACTATGGCTACACCTTC.